One and the same sample provided the 17 T cell receptor beta chains below, sequenced in a study of T cells after yellow fever vaccination. TCRdb analysed the 5' RACE reads with MiXCR anew, one entry per CDR3 protein. The data show some 320,000 distinct CDR3 sequences, 8.7% seen once. The sequencing here drew on PBMCs, taken on the day of the first yellow fever vaccination. The receptors originated from a man between 18 and 35 years old who received the YFV17D yellow fever vaccine.

This clonotype was picked up a small number of times. V and J are TRBV6-5 and TRBJ2-4; D might be TRBD1 or TRBD2, each matching 5 bases. Trimming pared 4 bases from V and 6 bases from J, leaving 16 bases between. Germline lookup yields CDR1 MNHEY and CDR2 SVGAGI. This CDR3 has 15 amino acids. CDR3 in amino acids: CASSFRAGGGNIQYF. DNA of the CDR3: TGTGCCAGCAGTTTCCGGGCCGGTGGGGGAAACATTCAGTACTTC.

This clonotype was picked up a small number of times. V gene TRBV20-1 combines with J gene TRBJ1-5; D gene ambiguous. Germline V CDR1 and CDR2: DFQATT, SNEGSKA (reference sequence). V dropped 7 bases and J dropped 6 bases, with 16 bases sitting between them. The CDR3 length is 13 residues. The CDR3 sequence is CSGALGSGQPQHF. The CDR3 DNA is TGCAGTGGGGCCTTAGGGTCGGGTCAGCCCCAGCATTTT.

The chain joins TRBV6-5 to TRBJ1-2; TRBD1 agrees at 7 bases. The ends lost 4 bases at V and 4 bases at J; junction bases unmatched: 6. This CDR3 spans 14 amino acids. Germline CDR1 is MNHEY and CDR2 is SVGAGI. The CDR3 loop is CASSSSTGLYGYTF. The DNA of the CDR3 is TGTGCCAGCAGTTCCTCGACAGGGCTCTATGGCTACACCTTC.

This clonotype was detected only a few times. The rearrangement uses TRBV6-5 and TRBJ2-5; 8 bases are shared with TRBD1. The V gene end was trimmed by 3 bases and the J gene end by 5 bases; junction bases not matched to a gene: 5. The germline CDR1 and CDR2 sequences are MNHEY and SVGAGI. The CDR3 spans 14 residues. Here the CDR3 DNA reads TGTGCCAGCAGTTATTCTGACAGGGGCGAGACCCAGTACTTC. It translates to CASSYSDRGETQYF.

This clonotype was counted between two and nine times. The rearrangement links TRBV12-3 or TRBV12-4 to TRBJ1-1; tentative D call: TRBD1 (5 bases). There are 13 residues in the CDR3. The V end lost 5 bases, the J end lost 3 bases, and 10 bases lay between the germline ends. The CDR3 protein is CASSTTGYTEAFF. Written as DNA, the CDR3 is TGTGCCAGCAGTACTACAGGATACACTGAAGCTTTCTTT.

The chain has TRBV19 and TRBJ1-5; 11 bases agree with TRBD1. The germline gives CDR1 LNHDA, CDR2 SQIVND (reference sequence). V trimming: 4 bases; J trimming: 6 bases; junction bases outside the gene matches: 2. There are 14 residues in the CDR3. The CDR3 sequence: CASSRTGGFQPQHF. In DNA form, the CDR3 reads TGTGCCAGTAGTAGGACAGGGGGCTTTCAGCCCCAGCATTTT.

Worth noting for this clonotype: It may be a read error: a sequence one base away is much more abundant. The chain recombines TRBV29-1 with TRBJ2-3; D unclear. Germline CDR1 SQVTM, CDR2 ANQGSEA. V lost 2 bases and J lost 6, with 6 bases in between. This CDR3 has 11 residues. This CDR3 is CSVERCDTQYF. The CDR3 DNA follows: TGCAGCGTTGAACGGTGCGATACGCAGTATTTT.

This clonotype was observed a handful of times. The rearrangement uses TRBV12-3 or TRBV12-4 and TRBJ2-2; possibly TRBD2 for D (7 bases). The CDR3 contains 17 residues. V was trimmed by 7 bases and J by 0 bases, leaving 18 bases between them. The CDR3 reads CASKVGGGIANTGELFF. CDR3 nucleotides: TGTGCCAGCAAAGTAGGGGGGGGTATCGCGAACACCGGGGAGCTGTTTTTT.

The rearrangement uses TRBV5-6 and TRBJ2-4, with a weak D call TRBD2 (7 bases). CDR1 and CDR2 from the germline V gene are SGHDT and YYEEEE. Trimming cost V 1 base and J 7 bases, with 12 bases left between them. The CDR3 runs 14 residues. CDR3 nucleotide sequence: TGTGCCAGCAGCTTGAAAGGGGGAGGGAACATTCAGTACTTC. Translated: CASSLKGGGNIQYF.

This clonotype has just a few counts. V gene TRBV9 combines with J gene TRBJ1-5; weak D call: TRBD1 (6 bases). Germline V gene sequence: CDR1 SGDLS, CDR2 YYNGEE. V gave up 0 bases and J gave up 9 bases, with 7 bases separating them. This CDR3 has 12 residues. Written as DNA, the CDR3 is TGTGCCAGCAGCGTAGAGGGGGGGCCCCAGCATTTT. As protein: CASSVEGGPQHF.

This clonotype came up a few times. The chain employs TRBV5-1 and TRBJ2-5, with unresolved D. V was trimmed by 0 bases and J by 7 bases, leaving 10 bases between them. Per germline, CDR1 SGHRS and CDR2 YFSETQ. The CDR3 runs to 13 residues. The CDR3 DNA sequence: TGCGCCAGCAGCTTGGTGCCCGACGGGACCCAGTACTTC. Residues: CASSLVPDGTQYF.

Concerning this clonotype itself: The junction shows a germline mismatch at one end, possibly a read error. V is TRBV12-3 or TRBV12-4 and J is TRBJ1-6; D uncertain. The CDR3 is 12 residues long. The CDR3 loop is CASSSFGSGYEF. The CDR3 DNA reads as TGTGCCAGCAGTTCTTTTGGCTCTGGGTACGAGTTT.

The chain recombines TRBV5-1 with TRBJ2-5; 9 bases are a match to TRBD2. Germline V gene data show CDR1 as SGHRS and CDR2 as YFSETQ. With V trimmed by 2 bases and J by 4 bases, 9 bases remained unmatched. This CDR3 has 16 amino acids. The CDR3 protein is CASSFGHDSGGETQYF. The CDR3 nucleotides are TGCGCCAGCAGCTTTGGACATGATAGCGGGGGAGAGACCCAGTACTTC.

This clonotype was counted between two and nine times. The chain combines TRBV28 with TRBJ1-4, with 8 positions matching TRBD1. V shed 3 bases and J 6 bases; nucleotides not matched to a gene: 3. This CDR3 comprises 14 residues. Germline assignment: CDR1 MDHEN and CDR2 SYDVKM. The CDR3 spells CASSFQGAHEKLFF. DNA for the CDR3: TGTGCCAGCAGTTTTCAGGGGGCGCATGAAAAACTGTTTTTT.

The V gene is TRBV5-1, the J gene TRBJ2-4; 10 nucleotides align to TRBD1. This CDR3 has 16 residues. Germline CDR1 reads SGHRS; CDR2 reads YFSETQ. Trimming at V came to 0 bases and at J to 8 bases, leaving 8 bases not matched to a gene. The CDR3 DNA is TGCGCCAGCAGCTTGGTTGGGACAGGGGCTGGGGACATTCAGTACTTC. Its protein product is CASSLVGTGAGDIQYF.

V is TRBV20-1 and J is TRBJ2-1, with 11 bases that match TRBD2. The V gene's germline CDR1 is DFQATT and CDR2 SNEGSKA (reference sequence). J gave up 0 bases and V 3 bases, and 10 bases lay outside the gene matches. The length of the CDR3 is 18 residues. For the CDR3, the DNA is TGCAGTGCTAGGGGTTGGGCTAGCGGGGGGACCTCCTACAATGAGCAGTTCTTC. It yields the protein CSARGWASGGTSYNEQFF.

This clonotype has a count of ten or more. The chain couples TRBV5-1 to TRBJ1-1, with D possibly being TRBD1 (5 bases). V lost 0 bases to trimming and J lost 3 bases, with 15 bases between them. The germline V gene encodes CDR1 SGHRS and CDR2 YFSETQ. The CDR3 totals 16 residues. In DNA form, the CDR3 reads TGCGCCAGCAGCTTGGAAGGGGAGACGCGTTACACTGAAGCTTTCTTT. Translated: CASSLEGETRYTEAFF.